This T cell receptor (beta chain) was captured by sequencing in a study of T cell changes during pregnancy in multiple sclerosis. The assay was immunoSEQ multiplex PCR, and TCRdb's table has in-frame clones only and misses some. The sample contains approximately 120,000 clones, 96% of which appear only once. V lost 6 bases, J lost 4 bases, and 7 bases stayed unmatched. Germline CDR1 MNHEY, CDR2 SMNVEV (reference sequence). The CDR3 is made up of 15 amino acids. This clone has only one observation. The sequencing used peripheral blood, collected after pregnancy. This chain uses TRBV27 with TRBJ2-1; 9 bases fit TRBD2. The clonotype comes from a female donor with multiple sclerosis, enrolled in a pregnancy study. The CDR3 here is CASRIGLAPYNEQFF. In DNA form, the CDR3 reads TGTGCCAGCAGGATTGGACTAGCGCCATACAATGAGCAGTTCTTC.